This record looks at one TCR delta chain sequence and its context. There are many counts of this clone. The antigen it recognizes is unknown. No base qualities exist here, and no much larger clone lies one base off it. Library preparation was by multiplex PCR. Sequencing was carried out with an Illumina MiSeq. Each sorted gammadelta T cell sample was sequenced for both the TCR gamma (TRG) and TCR delta (TRD) chains. In the original analysis: The repertoire analyses used clonotype tree plots, the accumulated frequency of the top 20 clonotypes, and diversity index (DI) and D75 metrics. After TCRdb called clones again from the public reads with CATT, rows with identical DNA were merged. TCRdb, not the original authors, processed these V and J calls. Present in this sample are some 100,000 delta-chain clones, roughly 1.4% of which were seen just once. The leading ten clones occupy roughly 8.1% of the sample.

The data were taken from a study of γδ T cells in repeated Plasmodium falciparum infection (dated by TCRdb to the early 2020s). Describing the broader study: In the natural-infection arm, Malian children exposed to intense seasonal malaria transmission were enrolled and compared against age and gender matched Australian children. In the study, the shaping of the human gammadelta T cell repertoire by repeated Plasmodium falciparum infection was examined using natural infection in Mali and controlled human malaria infection. Controlled-infection subjects were sampled at baseline, immediately before selected infections, and 21 days after each infection. Four controlled human malaria infections were administered to about five malaria-naive U.S. adults over approximately 580 days by bites from P. falciparum NF54-infected Anopheles stephensi mosquitoes. The gammadelta TCR repertoires from Mali were analysed in two ways: cross-sectionally during periods with no transmission, and longitudinally across episodes of acute febrile malaria.

What the study reported, not specific to this receptor: The controlled-infection cohort was small, limiting analysis of inter-individual variability in gammadelta T cell responses. Generalizability was limited because the Malian cohort came from a small rural village made up predominantly of one ethnic group.

The sequenced material came from gamma-delta T cells from blood. The clonotype comes from a pool of human donors (malaria-infected and uninfected, not separated).

The sequence in DNA is TGTGCTCTTGGGGCCCAGTTGCCTTCCTACGACGTACTGGCTCCCCCCGATAAACTCATCTTT. It translates as CALGAQLPSYDVLAPPDKLIF. The V gene is TRDV1 and the J gene is TRDJ1; TRDD2 fits 9 bases in the junction. V trim: 4 bases; J trim: 3 bases; unmatched bases: 24. In the germline V gene, CDR1 corresponds to TSWWSYY and CDR2 to QGS. Including cysteine and phenylalanine, the CDR3 has 21 amino acids. Left in the record is the CDR3 DNA by itself, 63 bases read in frame from the first base.